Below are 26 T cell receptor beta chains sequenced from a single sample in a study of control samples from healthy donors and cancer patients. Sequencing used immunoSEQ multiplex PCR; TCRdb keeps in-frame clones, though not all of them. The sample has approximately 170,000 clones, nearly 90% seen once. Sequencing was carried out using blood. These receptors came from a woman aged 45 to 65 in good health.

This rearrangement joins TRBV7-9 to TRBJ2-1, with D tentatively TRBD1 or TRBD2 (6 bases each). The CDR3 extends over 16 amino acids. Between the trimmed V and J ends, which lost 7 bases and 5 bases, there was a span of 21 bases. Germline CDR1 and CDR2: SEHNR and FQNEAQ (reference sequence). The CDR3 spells CASTRGGGPAHNEQFF. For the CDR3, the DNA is TGTGCCAGCACGCGGGGTGGGGGGCCGGCCCACAATGAGCAGTTCTTC.

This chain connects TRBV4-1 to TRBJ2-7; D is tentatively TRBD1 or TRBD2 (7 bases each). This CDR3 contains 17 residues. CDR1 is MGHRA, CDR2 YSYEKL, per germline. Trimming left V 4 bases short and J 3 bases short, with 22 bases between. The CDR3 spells CASSPDPQQGGFYEQYF. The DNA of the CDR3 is TGCGCCAGCAGCCCGGATCCCCAGCAGGGGGGGTTCTACGAGCAGTACTTC.

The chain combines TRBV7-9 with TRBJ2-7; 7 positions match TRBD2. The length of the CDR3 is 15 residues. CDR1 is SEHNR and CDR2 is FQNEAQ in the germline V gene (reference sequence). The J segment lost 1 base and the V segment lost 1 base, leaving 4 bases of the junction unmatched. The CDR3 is CASSLVGRESYEQYF. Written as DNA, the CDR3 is TGTGCCAGCAGCTTAGTCGGGCGGGAGTCCTACGAGCAGTACTTC.

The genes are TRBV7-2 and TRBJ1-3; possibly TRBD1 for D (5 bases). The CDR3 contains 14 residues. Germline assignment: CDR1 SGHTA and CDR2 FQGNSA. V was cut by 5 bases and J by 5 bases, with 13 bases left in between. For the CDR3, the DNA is TGTGCCAGCAGCCTCATGGACACGAGAAACACCATATATTTT. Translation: CASSLMDTRNTIYF.

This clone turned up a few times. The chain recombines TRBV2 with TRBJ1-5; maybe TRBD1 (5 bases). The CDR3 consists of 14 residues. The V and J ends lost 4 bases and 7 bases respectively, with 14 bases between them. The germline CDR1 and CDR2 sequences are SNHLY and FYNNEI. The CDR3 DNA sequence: TGTGCCAGCAGTGGTCAGGGTGTGAGCCAGCCCCAGCATTTT. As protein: CASSGQGVSQPQHF.

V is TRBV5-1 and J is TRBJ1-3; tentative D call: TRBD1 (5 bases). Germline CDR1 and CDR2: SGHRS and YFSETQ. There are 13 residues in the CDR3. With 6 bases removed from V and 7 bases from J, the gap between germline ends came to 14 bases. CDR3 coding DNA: TGCGCCAGCAAAGTCGGGGGTGCGAACACCATATATTTT. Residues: CASKVGGANTIYF.

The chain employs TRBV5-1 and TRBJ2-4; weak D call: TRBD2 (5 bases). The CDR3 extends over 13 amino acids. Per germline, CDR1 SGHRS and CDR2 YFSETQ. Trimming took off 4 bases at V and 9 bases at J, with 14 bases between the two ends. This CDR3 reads CASSPGGGSIQYF. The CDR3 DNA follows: TGCGCCAGCAGCCCTGGAGGAGGCAGCATTCAGTACTTC.

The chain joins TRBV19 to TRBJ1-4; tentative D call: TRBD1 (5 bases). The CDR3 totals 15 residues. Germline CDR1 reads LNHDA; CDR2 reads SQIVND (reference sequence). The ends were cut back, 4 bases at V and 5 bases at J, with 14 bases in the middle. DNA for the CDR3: TGTGCCAGTAGTAGGGGACTTCTACGGAATGAAAAACTGTTTTTT. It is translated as CASSRGLLRNEKLFF.

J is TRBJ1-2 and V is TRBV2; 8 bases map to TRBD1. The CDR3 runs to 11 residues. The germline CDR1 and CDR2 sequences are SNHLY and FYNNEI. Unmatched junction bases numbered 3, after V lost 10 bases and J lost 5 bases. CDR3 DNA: TGTGCCACCACAGGGGGATATGGCTACACCTTC. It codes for CATTGGYGYTF.

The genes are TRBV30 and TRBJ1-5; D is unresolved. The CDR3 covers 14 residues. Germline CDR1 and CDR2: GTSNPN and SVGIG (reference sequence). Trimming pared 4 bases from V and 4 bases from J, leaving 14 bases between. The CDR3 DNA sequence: TGTGCCTGGATTAGGTTCGATCAAAATCAGCCCCAGCATTTT. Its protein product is CAWIRFDQNQPQHF.

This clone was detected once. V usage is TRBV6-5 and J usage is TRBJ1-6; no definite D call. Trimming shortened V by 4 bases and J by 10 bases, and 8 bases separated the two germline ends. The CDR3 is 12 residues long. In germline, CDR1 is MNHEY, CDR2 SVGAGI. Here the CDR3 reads CASSLRESPLHF. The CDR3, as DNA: TGTGCCAGCAGTTTAAGAGAATCACCCCTCCACTTT.

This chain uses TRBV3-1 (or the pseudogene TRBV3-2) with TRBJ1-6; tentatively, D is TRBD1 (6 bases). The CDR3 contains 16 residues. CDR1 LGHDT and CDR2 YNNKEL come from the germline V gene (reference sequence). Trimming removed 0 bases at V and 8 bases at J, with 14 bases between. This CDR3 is CASSQERTRGDSPLHF. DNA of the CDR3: TGTGCCAGCAGCCAAGAGAGAACCAGGGGTGATTCACCCCTCCACTTT.

For the CDR3, the DNA is TGCGCCAGCAGCCAAGACAGGGGGCTCTCCTACAATGAGCAGTTCTTC. It yields the protein CASSQDRGLSYNEQFF. The J gene is TRBJ2-1, the V gene TRBV5-1; 10 nucleotides match TRBD1. The CDR3 totals 16 residues. V was clipped by 4 bases and J by 0 bases; unmatched bases: 4. Germline V gives CDR1 SGHRS, CDR2 YFSETQ.

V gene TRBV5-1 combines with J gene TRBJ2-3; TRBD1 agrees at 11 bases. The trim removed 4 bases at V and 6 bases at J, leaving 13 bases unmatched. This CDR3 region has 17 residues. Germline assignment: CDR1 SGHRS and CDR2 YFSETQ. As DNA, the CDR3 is TGCGCCAGCAGCCTAGGACAGGGGGCCAGCGTCGGGGATACGCAGTATTTT. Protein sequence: CASSLGQGASVGDTQYF.

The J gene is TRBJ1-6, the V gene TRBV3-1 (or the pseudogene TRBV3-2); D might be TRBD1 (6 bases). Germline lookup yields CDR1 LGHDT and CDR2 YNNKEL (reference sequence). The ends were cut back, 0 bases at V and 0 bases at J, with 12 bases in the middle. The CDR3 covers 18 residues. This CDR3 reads CASSQDPGASSYNSPLHF. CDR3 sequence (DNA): TGTGCCAGCAGCCAAGATCCGGGGGCGAGCTCCTATAATTCACCCCTCCACTTT.

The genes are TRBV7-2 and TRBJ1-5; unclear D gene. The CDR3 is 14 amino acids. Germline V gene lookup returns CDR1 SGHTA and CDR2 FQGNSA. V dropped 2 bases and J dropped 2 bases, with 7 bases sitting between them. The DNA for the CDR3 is TGTGCCAGCAGCTTACGGCAGGGCAATCAGCCCCAGCATTTT. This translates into CASSLRQGNQPQHF.

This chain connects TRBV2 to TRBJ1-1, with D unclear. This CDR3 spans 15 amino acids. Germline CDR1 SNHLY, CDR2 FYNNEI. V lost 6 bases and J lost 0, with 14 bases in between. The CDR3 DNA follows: TGTGCCAGCAGAAACTTCAGGCTTATGAACACTGAAGCTTTCTTT. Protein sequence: CASRNFRLMNTEAFF.

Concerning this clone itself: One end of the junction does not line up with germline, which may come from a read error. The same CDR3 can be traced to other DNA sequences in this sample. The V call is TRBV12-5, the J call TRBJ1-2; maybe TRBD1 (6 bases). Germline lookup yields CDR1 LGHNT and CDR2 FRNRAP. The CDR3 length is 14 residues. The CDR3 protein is CASGLAMGGDGYTF. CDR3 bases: TGCGCTAGTGGTTTGGCTATGGGGGGCGATGGCTACACCTTC.

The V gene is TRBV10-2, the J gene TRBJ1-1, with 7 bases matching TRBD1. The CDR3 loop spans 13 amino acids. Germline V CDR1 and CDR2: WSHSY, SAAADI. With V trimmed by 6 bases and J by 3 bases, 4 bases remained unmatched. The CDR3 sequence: CASRATGDTEAFF. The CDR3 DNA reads TGCGCCAGCAGAGCAACAGGGGACACTGAAGCTTTCTTT.

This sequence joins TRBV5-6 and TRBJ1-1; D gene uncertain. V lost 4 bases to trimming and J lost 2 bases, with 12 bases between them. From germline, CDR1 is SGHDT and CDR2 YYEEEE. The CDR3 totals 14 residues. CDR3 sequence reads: CASSPTGLNTEAFF. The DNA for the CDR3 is TGTGCCAGCAGCCCGACCGGCCTAAACACTGAAGCTTTCTTT.

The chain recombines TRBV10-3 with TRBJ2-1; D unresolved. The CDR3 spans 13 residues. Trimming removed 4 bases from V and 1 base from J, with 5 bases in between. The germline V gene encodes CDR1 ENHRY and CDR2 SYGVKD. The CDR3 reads CAISGESYNEQFF. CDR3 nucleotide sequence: TGTGCCATCAGTGGGGAATCCTACAATGAGCAGTTCTTC.

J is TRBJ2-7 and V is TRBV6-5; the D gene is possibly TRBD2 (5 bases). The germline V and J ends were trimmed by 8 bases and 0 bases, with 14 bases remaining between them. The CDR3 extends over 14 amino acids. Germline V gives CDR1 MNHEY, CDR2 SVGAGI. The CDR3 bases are TGTGCCAGCCAGCCCCATACTAGCTCCTACGAGCAGTACTTC. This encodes CASQPHTSSYEQYF.

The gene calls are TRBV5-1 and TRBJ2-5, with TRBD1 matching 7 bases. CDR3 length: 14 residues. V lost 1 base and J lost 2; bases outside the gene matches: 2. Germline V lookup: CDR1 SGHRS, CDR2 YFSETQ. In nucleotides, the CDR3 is TGCGCCAGCAGCTTGTTGGGACAGCAAGAGACCCAGTACTTC. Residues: CASSLLGQQETQYF.

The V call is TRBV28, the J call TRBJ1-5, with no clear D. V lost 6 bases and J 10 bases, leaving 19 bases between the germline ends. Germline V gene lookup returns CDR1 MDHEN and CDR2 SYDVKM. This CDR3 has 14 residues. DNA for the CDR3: TGTGCCAGCAGGACTCTGACGGCCGGTAACCCCCAGCATTTT. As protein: CASRTLTAGNPQHF.

CDR3 DNA sequence: TGTGCCAGCAGCCGTTCTATACCGGGAAGCTACACCTTC. It specifies CASSRSIPGSYTF. The V call is TRBV28, the J call TRBJ1-2; D call uncertain. V gave up 6 bases and J gave up 9 bases, with 17 bases separating them. Germline assignment: CDR1 MDHEN and CDR2 SYDVKM. The CDR3 is made up of 13 amino acids.

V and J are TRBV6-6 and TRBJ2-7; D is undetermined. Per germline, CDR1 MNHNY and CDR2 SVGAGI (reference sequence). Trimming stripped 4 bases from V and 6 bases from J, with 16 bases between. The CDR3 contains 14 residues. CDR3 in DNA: TGTGCCAGCAGTTCCCTTCTAGGTCTAGGCGAGCAGTACTTC. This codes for CASSSLLGLGEQYF.